One and the same sample provided the 21 T cell receptor beta chains below, sequenced in a study of regulatory T cells in long-lasting Graves disease. Time point denoted: persistent/refractory GD, antithyroid drugs over 5 years with positive TRAb. PBMCs were the source of the RNA used for TCR sequencing. The authors built TCR beta libraries using iRepertoire HTBI primers and Arm-PCR of CDR3 regions. TCRdb ran MiXCR on the multiplex PCR reads and lists one entry per CDR3 protein. The data hold a few hundred thousand distinct CDR3 sequences, with 23% observed a single time. The specimen comprised peripheral blood mononuclear cells (PBMCs), sampled when the disease was refractory, from a patient treated with antithyroid drugs. The source of these receptors is a female donor with Graves disease.

This clonotype has ten or more counts. The J gene is TRBJ2-7, the V gene TRBV7-8; TRBD2 aligns across 7 bases. From germline, CDR1 is SGHVS and CDR2 FQNEAQ. The junction had 7 bases not matched to a gene; V was cut back by 2 bases and J by 6 bases. CDR3 length: 14 residues. CDR3 residues: CASSLLRERSEQYF. The CDR3 DNA reads TGTGCCAGCAGCTTATTGCGGGAGAGGAGCGAGCAGTACTTC. The variable domain in full, with the rest retrieved from reference TRBV7-8 and TRBJ2-7, is GAGVSQSPRYKVAKRGQDVALRCDPISGHVSLFWYQQALGQGPEFLTYFQNEAQLDKSGLPSDRFFAERPEGSVSTLKIQRTQQEDSAVYLCASSLLRERSEQYFGPGTRLTVT.

The V gene is TRBV20-1, the J gene TRBJ2-5, with 13 bases identical to TRBD2. Germline assignment: CDR1 DFQATT and CDR2 SNEGSKA (reference sequence). The CDR3 is 15 amino acids. Losses at the gene ends were 5 bases for V and 3 bases for J; bases not matched to a gene: 6. The CDR3 protein is CSAYGLAGEEETQYF. The CDR3 DNA is TGCAGTGCTTACGGACTAGCGGGAGAGGAAGAGACCCAGTACTTC.

The chain joins TRBV6-9 to TRBJ2-7; D might be TRBD2 (5 bases). Germline values: CDR1 MNHGY, CDR2 SVAAGI. The CDR3 has 15 residues. Trimming took 3 bases from V and 0 from J, leaving 12 bases between them. The CDR3 DNA is TGTGCCAGCAGTTACGCCGGAGGTGGCTCCTACGAGCAGTACTTC. This gives the protein CASSYAGGGSYEQYF.

V gene TRBV5-6 combines with J gene TRBJ2-5; no clear D. The CDR3 runs to 14 residues. Deletions cut 0 bases from V and 1 base from J, with 7 bases between. CDR1 and CDR2 from the germline V gene are SGHDT and YYEEEE. CDR3: CASSLVTVQETQYF. CDR3 coding DNA: TGTGCCAGCAGCTTGGTCACAGTCCAAGAGACCCAGTACTTC.

This clonotype appeared a few times. The V call is TRBV5-6, the J call TRBJ1-4, with 12 bases fitting TRBD1. The ends lost 3 bases at V and 0 bases at J; junction bases unmatched: 12. The germline CDR1 and CDR2 sequences are SGHDT and YYEEEE. This CDR3 contains 20 residues. In DNA form, the CDR3 reads TGTGCCAGCAGCTGGACCGGGACAGGGGGCCCGAGTACAACTAATGAAAAACTGTTTTTT. It specifies CASSWTGTGGPSTTNEKLFF. Variable domain in full (rest from reference TRBV5-6 and TRBJ1-4): DAGVTQSPTHLIKTRGQQVTLRCSPKSGHDTVSWYQQALGQGPQFIFQYYEEEERQRGNFPDRFSGHQFPNYSSELNVNALLLGDSALYLCASSWTGTGGPSTTNEKLFFGSGTQLSVL.

This clonotype turned up a few times. The chain combines TRBV7-9 with TRBJ1-5; a weak D match, TRBD1 (6 bases). The V end was cut by 4 bases, the J end by 0 bases, with 10 bases between. The germline V gene has CDR1 SEHNR and CDR2 FQNEAQ (reference sequence). There are 15 residues in the CDR3. The CDR3 DNA reads TGTGCCAGCAGCTCAGGACAGTATAGCAATCAGCCCCAGCATTTT. It is translated as CASSSGQYSNQPQHF.

The genes are TRBV20-1 and TRBJ2-5; 7 bases are shared with TRBD2. The ends lost 5 bases at V and 2 bases at J; junction bases unmatched: 5. The CDR3 covers 13 residues. The germline gives CDR1 DFQATT, CDR2 SNEGSKA (reference sequence). CDR3 DNA: TGCAGTGCTTTCGGGACTATACAAGAGACCCAGTACTTC. Residues: CSAFGTIQETQYF.

This chain uses TRBV6-2 or TRBV6-3 with TRBJ2-7, with D tentatively TRBD2 (6 bases). The CDR3 has 13 amino acids. The germline V gene has CDR1 MNHEY and CDR2 SVGEGT. V gave up 5 bases and J gave up 4 bases, with 12 bases separating them. CDR3: CASSVLARYEQYF. DNA of the CDR3: TGTGCCAGCAGTGTACTAGCTCGGTACGAGCAGTACTTC.

This clonotype was recorded at least ten times. The V call is TRBV12-3 or TRBV12-4, the J call TRBJ1-2, with unresolved D. The CDR3 extends over 11 amino acids. V lost 3 bases, J lost 7 bases, and 6 bases lay in between. The CDR3 DNA is TGTGCCAGCAGTTTTGTTGGTGGCTACACCTTC. It specifies CASSFVGGYTF.

This clonotype was detected many times. V is TRBV28 and J is TRBJ1-5; D might be TRBD1 (6 bases). Germline lookup yields CDR1 MDHEN and CDR2 SYDVKM. CDR3 size: 13 residues. V shed 4 bases and J shed 7 bases, with 11 bases lying between them. This chain's CDR3 is CASSWGGGQPQHF. The CDR3 DNA sequence: TGTGCCAGCAGTTGGGGCGGGGGCCAGCCCCAGCATTTT.

The chain employs TRBV4-2 and TRBJ2-2, with 11 bases that match TRBD2. The ends lost 1 base at V and 5 bases at J; junction bases unmatched: 9. This CDR3 is 18 amino acids long. Per germline, CDR1 LGHNA and CDR2 YNFKEQ. Here the CDR3 reads CASSQVRLAGGKTGELFF. Here the CDR3 DNA reads TGTGCCAGCAGCCAAGTCCGCCTAGCGGGAGGTAAAACCGGGGAGCTGTTTTTT.

This chain joins TRBV3-1 and TRBJ2-5; D not certain. Between the trimmed V and J ends, which lost 0 bases and 3 bases, there was a span of 14 bases. The CDR3 extends over 16 amino acids. Per the germline V gene, CDR1 is LGHDT and CDR2 is YNNKEL (reference sequence). CDR3 sequence (DNA): TGTGCCAGCAGCCAAGATGGGTTAGGGCGGAAAGAGACCCAGTACTTC. Its protein product is CASSQDGLGRKETQYF.

This sequence joins TRBV24-1 and TRBJ2-2; D possibly corresponds to TRBD2 (6 bases). V dropped 2 bases and J dropped 4 bases, with 13 bases sitting between them. The CDR3 has 16 residues. Germline V gene data show CDR1 as KGHDR and CDR2 as SFDVKD. For the CDR3, the DNA is TGTGCCACCAGTGATTCAGCGGGCAGGACCACCGGGGAGCTGTTTTTT. Its translation: CATSDSAGRTTGELFF.

Written as DNA, the CDR3 is TGCGCCAGCAGCCAAGGCGGAGACCCTGATGGCTACACCTTC. This codes for CASSQGGDPDGYTF. This chain uses TRBV4-1 with TRBJ1-2; D is unresolved. The CDR3 spans 14 residues. Trimming removed 1 base at V and 6 bases at J, with 12 bases between. The germline V gene has CDR1 MGHRA and CDR2 YSYEKL.

This chain connects TRBV3-1 to TRBJ1-5; a weak D match, TRBD1 (5 bases). With 8 bases removed from V and 4 bases from J, the gap between germline ends came to 15 bases. The CDR3 is 14 amino acids. CDR1 and CDR2 (germline): LGHDT, YNNKEL (reference sequence). CDR3 coding DNA: TGTGCCAGCGGCTCCCCTGGGGGGAATCAGCCCCAGCATTTT. Its protein is CASGSPGGNQPQHF.

With respect to this clonotype: A much larger clonotype is one base distant, so this may be a read error. The chain couples TRBV6-5 to TRBJ2-5; D may be TRBD1 (6 bases). This CDR3 is built from 15 residues. The germline V and J ends were trimmed by 4 bases and 1 base, with 13 bases remaining between them. Per the germline V gene, CDR1 is MNHEY and CDR2 is SVGAGI. Here the CDR3 reads CASSCSQGLQETQYF. CDR3 sequence (DNA): TGTGCCAGCAGTTGCTCGCAGGGGCTCCAAGAGACCCAGTACTTC.

This clonotype was counted at least ten times. This chain links TRBV5-1 with TRBJ2-2; D possibly corresponds to TRBD2 (6 bases). Germline V gives CDR1 SGHRS, CDR2 YFSETQ. The length of the CDR3 is 14 residues. V shed 4 bases and J shed 1 base, with 8 bases lying between them. The CDR3, as DNA: TGCGCCAGCAGCCCCGGGGGGAACACCGGGGAGCTGTTTTTT. It encodes CASSPGGNTGELFF.

This chain joins TRBV29-1 and TRBJ2-7; the D gene is possibly TRBD1 (5 bases). The CDR3 contains 16 residues. CDR1 and CDR2 (germline): SQVTM, ANQGSEA. Here the CDR3 reads CRIKRGPQYNDYEQYF. In nucleotides, the CDR3 is TGCAGAATCAAAAGGGGTCCTCAGTACAACGACTACGAGCAGTACTTC.

This clonotype was observed many times. The chain is built from TRBV27 and TRBJ2-5, with a tentative D call TRBD2 (5 bases). The ends were cut back, 5 bases at V and 4 bases at J, with 11 bases in the middle. CDR1 and CDR2 (germline): MNHEY, SMNVEV (reference sequence). This CDR3 spans 13 amino acids. The CDR3 bases are TGTGCCAGCAGTCGAGGGTGGGGAGAGACCCAGTACTTC. This codes for CASSRGWGETQYF.

In its sample, this clonotype was seen a few times. This chain joins TRBV6-1 and TRBJ2-2, with a weak D call TRBD1 (5 bases). The CDR3 is made up of 13 amino acids. V was trimmed by 7 bases and J by 7 bases, leaving 13 bases between them. CDR1 MNHNS and CDR2 SASEGT come from the germline V gene. The CDR3 here is CASNERQGGELFF. The DNA of the CDR3 is TGTGCCAGCAACGAGAGGCAGGGCGGGGAGCTGTTTTTT.

This clonotype appeared a few times. The chain has TRBV29-1 and TRBJ1-2; D gene unclear. The CDR3 sequence is 13 residues long. Germline V gene data show CDR1 as SQVTM and CDR2 as ANQGSEA. The V end was cut by 4 bases, the J end by 7 bases, with 16 bases between. The DNA of the CDR3 is TGCAGCGTTGTATCGGAGGGTGTTGCTGGCTACACCTTC. Residues: CSVVSEGVAGYTF.